Listed below are T cell receptor beta chains from one sample, sequenced in a study of blood T cell repertoires in COVID-19. Sequencing was performed with immunoSEQ multiplex PCR; in TCRdb, only in-frame clones are kept and a portion is missing. The sample consists of some 130,000 clones, approximately 74% of them appearing once. The sequenced material came from peripheral blood. All receptors derive from a woman in her 70s with acute or convalescent COVID-19. CDR3s include the opening cysteine and the closing phenylalanine or tryptophan. The order of the fields is V gene, CDR3 protein.

TRBV11-2,CASSLGVYSYEQYF
TRBV15,CATSARGQAEELFF
TRBV9,CASRGQGDTGELFF
TRBV2,CASGAPKGSTETQYF
TRBV18,CASSPLGQLNSPLHF
TRBV7-9,CASSQDRIQYF
TRBV18,CASSSGQGVGYTF
TRBV18,CASSPRQGVSTEAFF
TRBV28,CASSLADFFSSYNEQFF
TRBV6-5,CASSMTGIMNTEAFF
TRBV5-1,CASSLAGGQNYGYTF
TRBV19,CASQSGQGTNTEAFF
TRBV7-3,CASSSGPGSYNEQFF
TRBV6-5,CASSYAGLSPLHF
TRBV10-1,CASSSGSDQPQHF
TRBV6-5,CASRGSGARQGKAFF
TRBV7-2,CASSLQGMLTGNTIYF
TRBV5-6,CASSYAGSYEQYF
TRBV11-2,CASSEQGVGREKLFF
TRBV11-1,CASSLGLDRAGETQYF